This TCR beta chain emerged from a study of blood T cell repertoires in COVID-19. Looking at the study overall: PBMCs, B-cell-depleted T cells, or T cells were the source of the cDNA or gDNA that made up the material.

TCRdb's copy holds only in-frame clones and misses some; the assay was immunoSEQ multiplex PCR. The sample gives 210,000 or so clones, around 80% of which show up once; approximately 1.8% is in the top ten. Participant age was roughly 18 to 90 years, and participants resided in around 24 US areas. Donors in Cohort 3 counted as recovered after two negative PCRs, clearance, or symptom resolution. Sequencing was performed on PBMCs or T cells enriched from blood (not recorded which). The sequence derives from a man in his 60s who had recovered from COVID-19.

The CDR3 loop reads CASSLGAGEAKAFF. In nucleotides, the CDR3 is TGTGCCAGCAGCTTAGGGGCAGGGGAAGCAAAAGCTTTCTTT. The chain uses TRBV7-6 and TRBJ1-1; D is perhaps TRBD1 (6 bases). The CDR3 totals 14 residues. Trimming removed 1 base from V and 9 bases from J, with 15 bases in between. Germline V gene lookup returns CDR1 SGHVS and CDR2 FNYEAQ.